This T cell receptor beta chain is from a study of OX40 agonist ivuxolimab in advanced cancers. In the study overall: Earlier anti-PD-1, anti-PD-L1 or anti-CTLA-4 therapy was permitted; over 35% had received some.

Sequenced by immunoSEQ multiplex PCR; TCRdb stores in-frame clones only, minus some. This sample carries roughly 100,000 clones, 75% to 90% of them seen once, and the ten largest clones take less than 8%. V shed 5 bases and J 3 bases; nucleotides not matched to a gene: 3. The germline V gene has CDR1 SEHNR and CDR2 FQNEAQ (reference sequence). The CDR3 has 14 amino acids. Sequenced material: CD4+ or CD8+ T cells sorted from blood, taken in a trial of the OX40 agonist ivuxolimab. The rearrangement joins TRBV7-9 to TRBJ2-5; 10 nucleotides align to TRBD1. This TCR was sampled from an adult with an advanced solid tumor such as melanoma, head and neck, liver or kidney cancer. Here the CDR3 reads CASSPGQGKETQYF. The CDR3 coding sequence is TGTGCCAGCAGCCCGGGACAGGGGAAAGAGACCCAGTACTTC. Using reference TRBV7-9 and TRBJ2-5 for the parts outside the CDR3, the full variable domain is DTGVSQNPRHKITKRGQNVTFRCDPISEHNRLYWYRQTLGQGPEFLTYFQNEAQLEKSRLLSDRFSAERPKGSFSTLEIQRTEQGDSAMYLCASSPGQGKETQYFGPGTRLLVL.